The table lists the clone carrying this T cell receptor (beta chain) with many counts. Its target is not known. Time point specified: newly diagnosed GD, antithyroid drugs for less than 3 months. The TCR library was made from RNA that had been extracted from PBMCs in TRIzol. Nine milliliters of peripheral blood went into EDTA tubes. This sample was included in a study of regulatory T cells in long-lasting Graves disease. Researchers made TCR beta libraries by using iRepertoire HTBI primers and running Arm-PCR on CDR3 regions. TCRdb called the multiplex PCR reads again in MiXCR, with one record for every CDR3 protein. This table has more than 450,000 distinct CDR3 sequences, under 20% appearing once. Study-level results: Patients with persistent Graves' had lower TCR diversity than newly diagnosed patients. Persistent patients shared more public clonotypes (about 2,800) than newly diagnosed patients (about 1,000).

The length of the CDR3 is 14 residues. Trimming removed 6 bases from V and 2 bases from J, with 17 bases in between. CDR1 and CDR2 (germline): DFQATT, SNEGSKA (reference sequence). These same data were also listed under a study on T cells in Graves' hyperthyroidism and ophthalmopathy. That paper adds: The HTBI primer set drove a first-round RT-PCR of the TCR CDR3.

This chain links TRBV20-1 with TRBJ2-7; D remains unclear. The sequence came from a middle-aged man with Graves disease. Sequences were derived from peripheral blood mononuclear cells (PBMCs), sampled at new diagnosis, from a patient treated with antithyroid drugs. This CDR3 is CSATFPHSTYEQYF. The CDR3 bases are TGCAGTGCGACGTTTCCACATTCAACCTACGAGCAGTACTTC.